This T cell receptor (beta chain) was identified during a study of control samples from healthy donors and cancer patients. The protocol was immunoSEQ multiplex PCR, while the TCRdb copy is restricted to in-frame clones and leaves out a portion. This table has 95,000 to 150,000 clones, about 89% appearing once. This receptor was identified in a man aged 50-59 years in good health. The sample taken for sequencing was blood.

The CDR3 DNA follows: TGCGCCAGCAGCCAAGGGAGGGGCCCCTACGAGCAGTACTTC. Translating gives CASSQGRGPYEQYF. V usage is TRBV4-1 and J usage is TRBJ2-7, with a possible D match to TRBD2 (6 bases). CDR1 MGHRA and CDR2 YSYEKL come from the germline V gene. The CDR3 has 14 residues. V was pared by 1 base and J by 2 bases, with 9 bases between.